The 28 T cell receptor beta chains below come from one sample, sequenced in a study of blood T cells in healthy people across ages. Combining a sample-barcoded 5' primer with a J-beta primer mix, a second PCR ran for roughly 7 to 11 cycles. One entry per CDR3 protein, called by TCRdb with MiXCR from the 5' RACE reads. The sample records just under 900,000 distinct CDR3 sequences, 29% being singletons. Sequencing input: blood. These receptor sequences come from a woman of 80 years or more in good health.

This clonotype occurred a few times. The chain couples TRBV27 to TRBJ1-1; D unclear. Germline V gives CDR1 MNHEY, CDR2 SMNVEV (reference sequence). The CDR3 extends over 13 amino acids. V was pared by 5 bases and J by 2 bases, with 9 bases between. The CDR3 coding sequence is TGTGCCAGCAGTGTTAATTCAAACACTGAAGCTTTCTTT. It is translated as CASSVNSNTEAFF.

As for this clonotype: This may be a read error, as it is one base from a much larger clone. V and J are TRBV20-1 and TRBJ2-5, with D hard to call. This CDR3 is built from 15 residues. The V end was cut by 0 bases, the J end by 1 base, with 12 bases between. Germline-derived CDR1 and CDR2 are DFQATT and SNEGSKA (reference sequence). The CDR3 loop is CSAREWAVPQETQYF. As DNA, the CDR3 is TGCAGTGCTAGAGAGTGGGCGGTCCCCCAAGAGACCCAGTACTTC.

This clonotype was detected only a few times. The chain joins TRBV2 to TRBJ2-3, with 11 positions matching TRBD2. V shed 7 bases, J shed 11 bases, and the junction held 14 bases outside the gene matches. There are 15 residues in the CDR3. CDR1 is SNHLY and CDR2 is FYNNEI in the germline V gene. CDR3 amino acids: CASIAGTSGLRKQYF. DNA for the CDR3: TGTGCCAGCATTGCGGGGACTAGCGGCTTAAGGAAGCAGTATTTT.

The chain carries TRBV2 and TRBJ2-1; TRBD2 aligns across 9 bases. The CDR3 has 15 residues. Losses at the gene ends were 4 bases for V and 7 bases for J; bases not matched to a gene: 8. The germline V gene has CDR1 SNHLY and CDR2 FYNNEI. The CDR3 DNA follows: TGTGCCAGCAGTGTATTTGGGCGGGGGGGGAATGAGCAGTTCTTC. This sequence encodes CASSVFGRGGNEQFF.

Regarding this clonotype: A single base separates this from a much larger clone, so it may be a read error. The chain links TRBV10-1 to TRBJ2-1; 9 positions match TRBD2. The CDR3 is made up of 17 amino acids. Per germline, CDR1 WNHNN and CDR2 SYGVQD (reference sequence). In nucleotides, the CDR3 is TGCGTCAGCAGTGAGTCGAACATAGCGGGGGTTTACAATGAGCAGTTCTTC. Residues: CVSSESNIAGVYNEQFF.

This clonotype was recorded many times. V is TRBV7-8 and J is TRBJ2-5; 8 nucleotides align to TRBD2. J lost 2 bases, V lost 0 bases, and 5 bases had no gene match. From germline, CDR1 is SGHVS and CDR2 FQNEAQ. The CDR3 length is 16 residues. CDR3 in DNA: TGTGCCAGCAGCTTAGCGTTGCGGGGGGTACAAGAGACCCAGTACTTC. Translating it yields CASSLALRGVQETQYF.

This clonotype occurred a few times. J is TRBJ1-1 and V is TRBV7-2, with 7 bases lining up with TRBD1. J lost 1 base, V lost 5 bases, and 7 bases had no gene match. The CDR3 covers 15 residues. Germline-derived CDR1 and CDR2 are SGHTA and FQGNSA. The CDR3 nucleotides read TGTGCCAGCAGCAAGCCGGACAGGCAGAACACTGAAGCTTTCTTT. Amino acids: CASSKPDRQNTEAFF.

J is TRBJ2-3 and V is TRBV2; D possibly corresponds to TRBD2 (7 bases). Germline V lookup: CDR1 SNHLY, CDR2 FYNNEI. The CDR3 is 14 amino acids. Trimming left V 7 bases short and J 2 bases short, with 13 bases between. The CDR3 sequence is CASTRGALTDTQYF. CDR3 nucleotides: TGTGCCAGCACCCGGGGGGCCCTCACAGATACGCAGTATTTT.

In this sample, this clonotype turned up many times. The chain links TRBV9 to TRBJ2-3; TRBD1 aligns across 9 bases. V dropped 0 bases and J dropped 2; count of bases not matched to a gene: 4. The CDR3 is 16 amino acids. Germline assignment: CDR1 SGDLS and CDR2 YYNGEE. CDR3 nucleotide sequence: TGTGCCAGCAGCGTAGCTGGGACAGGGACCACAGATACGCAGTATTTT. Translation: CASSVAGTGTTDTQYF.

This clonotype was counted many times. This chain connects TRBV15 to TRBJ2-1, with 8 nucleotides matching TRBD2. The CDR3 is 15 residues long. The junction had 10 bases not matched to a gene; V was cut back by 5 bases and J by 7 bases. Germline values: CDR1 LNHNV, CDR2 YYDKDF (reference sequence). Here the CDR3 reads CATSSERGPWNEQFF. As DNA, the CDR3 is TGTGCCACCAGCTCCGAGCGGGGGCCCTGGAATGAGCAGTTCTTC.

A remark on this clonotype: This could be a read error, since a much larger clone is one nucleotide away. The chain joins TRBV5-1 to TRBJ2-6; D might be TRBD1 or TRBD2, each matching 5 bases. The CDR3 consists of 18 residues. The germline gives CDR1 SGHRS, CDR2 YFSETQ. CDR3 amino acids: CASSLVIIGMDGANVRTF. Here the CDR3 DNA reads TGCGCCAGCAGCTTGGTTATAATCGGGATGGATGGGGCCAACGTCCGGACTTTC. Looking up the rest from reference TRBV5-1 and TRBJ2-6 gives the full variable domain: KAGVTQTPRYLIKTRGQQVTLSCSPISGHRSVSWYQQTPGQGLQFLFEYFSETQRNKGNFPGRFSGRQFSNSRSEMNVSTLELGDSALYLCASSLVIIGMDGANVRTFGAGSRLTVL.

The chain employs TRBV20-1 and TRBJ2-7; 13 bases fit TRBD2. This CDR3 is 19 amino acids long. Germline V lookup: CDR1 DFQATT, CDR2 SNEGSKA (reference sequence). V dropped 1 base and J dropped 1; count of bases not matched to a gene: 13. The CDR3 DNA is TGCAGTGCTAGAGGATTACTAGCGGGAGGGCCTACTAAATCCTACGAGCAGTACTTC. Encoded protein: CSARGLLAGGPTKSYEQYF.

The sample holds a few counts of this clonotype. This sequence joins TRBV25-1 and TRBJ2-4; D unclear. The CDR3 runs to 14 residues. Germline V CDR1 and CDR2: MGHDK, SYGVNS. With 9 bases removed from V and 0 bases from J, the gap between germline ends came to 12 bases. CDR3 in amino acids: CASKVDVAKNIQYF. The DNA for the CDR3 is TGTGCCAGTAAAGTTGACGTAGCCAAAAACATTCAGTACTTC.

This clonotype was recorded many times. CDR3 amino acids: CASSSRQVAGEQYF. DNA of the CDR3: TGTGCCAGCAGCTCCCGACAGGTCGCGGGGGAGCAGTACTTC. The chain uses TRBV11-2 and TRBJ2-5; D possibly corresponds to TRBD2 (7 bases). Germline CDR1 SGHAT, CDR2 FQNNGV. This CDR3 has 14 amino acids. V was shortened by 4 bases and J by 11 bases, with 20 bases between the two germline ends. Variable domain in full (rest from reference TRBV11-2 and TRBJ2-5): EAGVAQSPRYKIIEKRQSVAFWCNPISGHATLYWYQQILGQGPKLLIQFQNNGVVDDSQLPKDRFSAERLKGVDSTLKIQPAKLEDSAVYLCASSSRQVAGEQYFGPGTRLLVL.

Remarks on this clonotype: One base away lies a much larger clone, so this may be a sequencing read error. This sequence joins TRBV10-2 and TRBJ2-5; D might be TRBD1 (6 bases). CDR1 is WSHSY and CDR2 is SAAADI in the germline V gene. The CDR3 consists of 14 residues. CDR3 sequence: CANSGRGPQETQYF. In DNA form, the CDR3 reads TGCGCCAACAGTGGCAGGGGACCCCAAGAGACCCAGTACTTC.

This clonotype was counted many times. The chain couples TRBV7-2 to TRBJ2-3; TRBD2 is a possible D gene (6 bases). The CDR3 sequence is 15 residues long. CDR1 is SGHTA and CDR2 is FQGNSA in the germline V gene. V was pared by 5 bases and J by 7 bases, with 19 bases between. CDR3 amino acids: CASSPGAGGRYTQYF. The CDR3 DNA follows: TGTGCCAGCAGCCCCGGAGCGGGTGGAAGGTATACGCAGTATTTT. The entire variable domain, with the rest obtained from reference TRBV7-2 and TRBJ2-3, is as follows: GAGVSQSPSNKVTEKGKDVELRCDPISGHTALYWYRQSLGQGLEFLIYFQGNSAPDKSGLPSDRFSAERTGGSVSTLTIQRTQQEDSAVYLCASSPGAGGRYTQYFGPGTRLTVL.

The chain couples TRBV7-6 to TRBJ2-5; the match to TRBD2 covers 8 bases. The CDR3 is made up of 16 amino acids. J lost 7 bases, V lost 0 bases, and 10 bases had no gene match. Germline V CDR1 and CDR2: SGHVS, FNYEAQ. The CDR3: CASSLASGARGGTQYF. The CDR3 coding sequence is TGTGCCAGCAGCTTAGCGTCTGGGGCCCGGGGGGGGACCCAGTACTTC.

Details on this clonotype: The junction differs from germline at one of its ends, possibly a read error. The chain combines TRBV5-1 with TRBJ2-3; 11 bases are a match to TRBD1. Germline V lookup: CDR1 SGHRS, CDR2 YFSETQ. The CDR3 runs 16 residues. CDR3 nucleotide sequence: TGCGCCAGCGGCTCATGGGGACAGGGGGACACAGATACGAAGTATTTT. It is translated as CASGSWGQGDTDTKYF.

This clonotype was recorded only once. The chain carries TRBV7-6 and TRBJ2-1; D is ambiguous. Germline CDR1 SGHVS, CDR2 FNYEAQ. The CDR3 is 11 residues long. V shed 0 bases and J shed 13 bases, with 7 bases lying between them. CDR3 DNA: TGTGCCAGCAGCTTAGCGTGGGTACAGTTCTTC. Protein: CASSLAWVQFF.

This clonotype was seen many times. This sequence joins TRBV7-2 and TRBJ2-7, with TRBD1 matching over 9 bases. This CDR3 comprises 15 residues. Germline assignment: CDR1 SGHTA and CDR2 FQGNSA. Germline trimming cut 5 bases from V and 0 bases from J; bases unmatched to any gene: 5. In DNA, the CDR3 is TGTGCCAGCAGCGTGGGACAGGGAACCTCCTACGAGCAGTACTTC. The encoded protein is CASSVGQGTSYEQYF.

This clonotype was seen many times. This sequence joins TRBV6-5 and TRBJ2-1, with TRBD2 identical over 13 bases. This CDR3 spans 16 amino acids. The junction had 11 bases not matched to a gene; V was cut back by 5 bases and J by 10 bases. CDR1 is MNHEY and CDR2 is SVGAGI in the germline V gene. CDR3 in DNA: TGTGCCAGCAGTATTACACGACTAGCGGGGGGTACGGAGCAGTTCTTC. It encodes CASSITRLAGGTEQFF.

The gene calls are TRBV3-1 and TRBJ2-2; perhaps TRBD2 as D (7 bases). Germline V gene sequence: CDR1 LGHDT, CDR2 YNNKEL (reference sequence). V was cut by 5 bases and J by 4 bases, with 14 bases left in between. CDR3 length: 15 residues. The CDR3 loop reads CASSRGGPVTGELFF. The DNA of the CDR3 is TGTGCCAGCAGCAGGGGGGGGCCGGTCACCGGGGAGCTGTTTTTT.

Only a few counts were recorded for this clonotype. This CDR3 reads CSARDGDRGQGYTF. CDR3 nucleotides: TGCAGTGCTAGAGATGGGGACAGGGGGCAAGGCTACACCTTC. This chain connects TRBV20-1 to TRBJ1-2; 12 bases map to TRBD1. The trim removed 0 bases at V and 8 bases at J, leaving 4 bases unmatched. This CDR3 has 14 residues. Germline-derived CDR1 and CDR2 are DFQATT and SNEGSKA (reference sequence).

The sample holds many counts of this clonotype. This chain links TRBV15 with TRBJ1-2; D not resolved. Germline CDR1 reads LNHNV; CDR2 reads YYDKDF (reference sequence). The CDR3 totals 14 residues. The V end was cut by 0 bases, the J end by 3 bases, with 8 bases between. The CDR3 region is CATSRDPSHYGYTF. For the CDR3, the DNA is TGTGCCACCAGCAGAGATCCCTCGCACTATGGCTACACCTTC.

This clonotype has at least ten counts. The V and J genes are TRBV5-1 and TRBJ1-1; D unresolved. The V end lost 0 bases, the J end lost 1 base, and 7 bases lay between the germline ends. The CDR3 spans 14 residues. The germline CDR1 and CDR2 sequences are SGHRS and YFSETQ. This chain's CDR3 is CASSLASANTEAFF. DNA for the CDR3: TGCGCCAGCAGCTTGGCCTCGGCGAACACTGAAGCTTTCTTT. The full variable domain, its missing parts supplied by reference TRBV5-1 and TRBJ1-1, is KAGVTQTPRYLIKTRGQQVTLSCSPISGHRSVSWYQQTPGQGLQFLFEYFSETQRNKGNFPGRFSGRQFSNSRSEMNVSTLELGDSALYLCASSLASANTEAFFGQGTRLTVV.

This clonotype has just a few counts. The chain employs TRBV6-2 or TRBV6-3 and TRBJ2-1; 13 bases are a match to TRBD2. Germline CDR1 MNHEY, CDR2 SVGEGT. The CDR3 is 17 residues long. V dropped 8 bases and J dropped 2; count of bases not matched to a gene: 9. In DNA form, the CDR3 reads TGTGCCAGCCGACTAGCGGGGGGAGTTGGGGCCTACAATGAGCAGTTCTTC. As protein: CASRLAGGVGAYNEQFF.

Details on this clonotype: Sequence at one end of the junction differs from germline and may be a read error. The J gene is TRBJ1-2, the V gene TRBV10-3; TRBD1 is a possible D gene (5 bases). The CDR3 is 14 residues long. Looked up from germline, CDR1 is ENHRY and CDR2 is SYGVKD. CDR3 loop: CAISGGPGNYGYTF. The CDR3 DNA reads TGTGCCATCAGTGGAGGACCAGGGAACTATGGTTACACCTTC.

This clonotype was observed at least ten times. V gene TRBV20-1 combines with J gene TRBJ1-2; no clear D gene. This CDR3 is built from 15 residues. CDR1 and CDR2 from the germline V gene are DFQATT and SNEGSKA (reference sequence). Trimming cost V 3 bases and J 0 bases, with 14 bases left between them. CDR3 loop: CSASLRQLPNYGYTF. DNA for the CDR3: TGCAGTGCTAGCCTAAGACAACTTCCTAACTATGGCTACACCTTC.